The rows below give T cell receptor beta chains drawn from one sample of a study of blood T cells in healthy people across ages. TCRdb analysed the 5' RACE reads with MiXCR anew, one entry per CDR3 protein. Of 1.5 million to 2 million distinct CDR3 sequences listed, roughly 52% are singletons. Sequencing used blood. These receptors were collected from a woman in her 40s in good health. CDR3s include the opening cysteine and the closing phenylalanine or tryptophan. Fields, in order: J gene, V gene, clone size, D gene, CDR3 DNA, CDR3 protein. The D gene is left open where the match is weak. Rows give clone size only sometimes, using once, few, many, or a class for an expanded clone.

TRBJ2-4,TRBV18,once,-,TGTGCCAGCTCCTCGCCCCCCATAGCCAAAAACATTCAGTACTTC,CASSSPPIAKNIQYF
TRBJ2-3,TRBV6-5,-,-,TGTGCCAGCAGTTACGATGGCACGCGGGATACGCAGTATTTT,CASSYDGTRDTQYF
TRBJ1-2,TRBV27,-,TRBD1,TGTGCCAGCAGTAGGGATGCAGGGGGGTTCAACTATGGCTACACCTTC,CASSRDAGGFNYGYTF
TRBJ2-5,TRBV9,few,TRBD1,TGTGCCAGCAGCGCAGAAACAGGGGCGGGAGAGACCCAGTACTTC,CASSAETGAGETQYF
TRBJ2-7,TRBV7-2,-,-,TGTGCCAGCAGCTTGTCACGGGCGGCCCCCGAGCAGTACTTC,CASSLSRAAPEQYF
TRBJ2-7,TRBV4-1,few,TRBD1,TGCGCCAGCAGCCAAGATTCCGGGACAGGACTCAGGGAGCAGTACTTC,CASSQDSGTGLREQYF
TRBJ2-2,TRBV25-1,-,TRBD2,TGTGCCAGCACCGAAATGGGAGGGAAGGCCGGGGAGCTGTTTTTT,CASTEMGGKAGELFF
TRBJ2-5,TRBV15,many,-,TGTGCCACCAGCGGGACGGCGGGTGAGGCCCAGTACTTC,CATSGTAGEAQYF
TRBJ2-1,TRBV6-1,-,-,TGTGCCAGTTTTCCCCCCGGCCGGGGTAGCTCCTACAATGAGCAGTTCTTC,CASFPPGRGSSYNEQFF
TRBJ2-7,TRBV20-1,-,TRBD2,TGCAGTGCTAGAGATCAAGATAGCGGGGAATACTCCTACAATGAGCAGTACTTC,CSARDQDSGEYSYNEQYF
TRBJ1-1,TRBV20-1,-,-,TGCAGTGCTGGCATGAACACTGAAGCTTTCTTT,CSAGMNTEAFF
TRBJ1-4,TRBV6-5,-,-,TGTGCCAGCAGTTACTCCGGGGCGCGGCATGAAAAACTGTTTTTT,CASSYSGARHEKLFF